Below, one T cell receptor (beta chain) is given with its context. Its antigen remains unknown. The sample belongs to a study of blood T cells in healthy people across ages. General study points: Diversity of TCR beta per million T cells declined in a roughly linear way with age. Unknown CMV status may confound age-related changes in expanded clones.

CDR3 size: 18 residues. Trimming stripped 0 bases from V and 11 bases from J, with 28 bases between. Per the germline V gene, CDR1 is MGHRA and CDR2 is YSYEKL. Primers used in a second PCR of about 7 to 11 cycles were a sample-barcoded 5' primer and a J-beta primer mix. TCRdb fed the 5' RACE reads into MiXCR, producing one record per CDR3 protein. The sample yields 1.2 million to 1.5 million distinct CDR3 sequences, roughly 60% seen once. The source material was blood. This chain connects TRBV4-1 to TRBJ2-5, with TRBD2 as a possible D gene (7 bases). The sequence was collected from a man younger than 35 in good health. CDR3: CASSQEPGALTSVEEQYF. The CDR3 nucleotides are TGCGCCAGCAGCCAAGAGCCGGGGGCTCTAACTAGCGTTGAAGAGCAGTACTTC.